This T cell receptor (beta chain) comes out of a study of CD8 T cells in Susac syndrome. Sequencing targeted TCR beta in T cells from blood (CD8+ and CD4+). The CDR3 sequence is 13 residues long. With 4 bases removed from V and 6 bases from J, the gap between germline ends came to 13 bases. CDR1 and CDR2 from the germline V gene are LGHNA and YSLEER. Reverse transcription of about 0.5 to 1 ug RNA used random hexamers. TCRdb passed the immunoSEQ multiplex PCR reads through MiXCR, listing each CDR3 protein once. The profile shows 180,000 or so distinct CDR3 sequences, around 96% of them singletons. Sequenced input: CD4+ T cells from PBMCs. This clonotype was sampled from a human donor in good health. The gene calls are TRBV4-3 and TRBJ2-7, with TRBD2 as a possible D gene (6 bases). The CDR3: CASSPRGIGEQYF. CDR3 bases: TGCGCCAGCAGCCCTCGGGGGATTGGCGAGCAGTACTTC.